These T cell receptor beta chains were read from a single sample in a study of CD8 T cells in Susac syndrome. TCRdb reprocessed the immunoSEQ multiplex PCR reads via MiXCR and lists one record per CDR3 protein. The data contain about 180,000 distinct CDR3 sequences, around 93% of them singletons. What was sequenced was CD4+ T cells from PBMCs. Receptors were obtained from a human donor with multiple sclerosis. CDR3s include the opening cysteine and the closing phenylalanine or tryptophan. A D gene is named only where the DNA matches it firmly. The size field is filled for only some rows; it gives once, few, many or a size class.

J gene,V gene,D gene,clone size,CDR3 protein,CDR3 DNA
TRBJ2-4,TRBV7-2,NA,NA,CASSLYGGIQYF,TGTGCCAGCAGCTTATACGGGGGCATTCAGTACTTC
TRBJ2-1,TRBV3-1,TRBD2,NA,CASSQRLAGGYEQFF,TGTGCCAGCAGCCAGAGACTAGCGGGAGGGTATGAGCAGTTCTTC
TRBJ2-3,TRBV20-1,TRBD2,NA,CSAEGLAGGGVGTDTQYF,TGCAGTGCGGAAGGACTAGCGGGAGGGGGGGTCGGCACAGATACGCAGTATTTT
TRBJ2-1,TRBV24-1,NA,NA,CATSDLRGGGSYGEQFF,TGTGCCACCAGTGATTTGCGGGGCGGGGGCTCTTATGGTGAGCAGTTCTTC
TRBJ2-7,TRBV3-1,TRBD1,NA,CASSHGQGRWAYEQYF,TGTGCCAGCAGCCACGGACAGGGGAGGTGGGCCTACGAGCAGTACTTC
TRBJ2-7,TRBV20-1,NA,NA,CSAKDRKFYEQYF,TGCAGTGCGAAAGACAGGAAATTCTACGAGCAGTACTTC
TRBJ1-1,TRBV7-2,NA,NA,CASKERASQAFF,TGTGCCAGCAAGGAGAGGGCGAGCCAAGCTTTCTTT
TRBJ2-1,TRBV19,NA,NA,CASRMGGAVLNEQFF,TGTGCCAGCCGAATGGGGGGGGCCGTACTTAATGAGCAGTTCTTC
TRBJ1-1,TRBV27,NA,NA,CASSLSMGTEAFF,TGTGCCAGCAGTTTATCGATGGGGACTGAAGCTTTCTTT
TRBJ2-7,TRBV20-1,NA,NA,CSARNVGEYEQYF,TGCAGTGCTAGAAACGTGGGGGAGTACGAGCAGTACTTC
TRBJ1-1,TRBV18,NA,NA,CASSPPNKNTEAFF,TGTGCCAGCTCACCACCGAACAAGAACACTGAAGCTTTCTTT
TRBJ2-3,TRBV28,NA,NA,CASKGSQGRADTQYF,TGTGCCAGCAAAGGATCGCAGGGTCGGGCAGATACGCAGTATTTT
TRBJ2-2,TRBV5-1,NA,NA,CASSLRLVANTGELFF,TGCGCCAGCAGCCTCCGACTAGTTGCGAACACCGGGGAGCTGTTTTTT
TRBJ1-2,TRBV20-1,TRBD1,NA,CSAYTGQGNYGYTF,TGCAGTGCTTATACGGGACAGGGAAACTATGGCTACACCTTC
TRBJ2-7,TRBV18,TRBD1,NA,CASSPQRDSSYEQYF,TGTGCCAGCTCACCACAACGGGACAGCTCCTACGAGCAGTACTTC
TRBJ1-2,TRBV28,TRBD1,NA,CASSFQQGRYGYTF,TGTGCCAGCAGTTTCCAACAGGGGCGGTATGGCTACACCTTC
TRBJ2-2,TRBV5-4,NA,few,CASSLEPARFTGELFF,TGTGCCAGCAGCTTGGAGCCAGCGCGATTTACCGGGGAGCTGTTTTTT
TRBJ2-5,TRBV7-9,TRBD1,NA,CASSYGQGQETQYF,TGTGCCAGCAGTTACGGACAGGGTCAAGAGACCCAGTACTTC
TRBJ2-5,TRBV3-1,NA,NA,CASSPPGVPLETQYF,TGTGCCAGCAGCCCCCCAGGAGTCCCACTAGAGACCCAGTACTTC
TRBJ1-1,TRBV29-1,NA,NA,CSVETQKNTEAFF,TGCAGCGTTGAAACACAGAAGAACACTGAAGCTTTCTTT
TRBJ2-5,TRBV20-1,NA,NA,CSAGRQGGETQYF,TGCAGTGCGGGTCGACAGGGAGGAGAGACCCAGTACTTC
TRBJ2-1,TRBV20-1,TRBD2,NA,CSARGAGGRYNEQFF,TGCAGTGCTAGAGGGGCGGGGGGAAGATACAATGAGCAGTTCTTC
TRBJ1-2,TRBV19,TRBD1,NA,CASRSQGGYGYTF,TGTGCCAGTAGATCTCAGGGGGGCTATGGCTACACCTTC
TRBJ2-7,TRBV7-2,TRBD2,once,CASSLVVAGAYEQYF,TGTGCCAGCAGCTTAGTTGTAGCGGGAGCCTACGAGCAGTACTTC
TRBJ1-2,TRBV12-3/TRBV12-4,TRBD1,NA,CASRISGTGGLYGYTF,TGTGCCAGCAGAATTTCCGGGACAGGGGGCCTCTATGGCTACACCTTC
TRBJ2-3,TRBV5-1,TRBD2,NA,CASSLGDYRETQYF,TGCGCCAGCAGCTTGGGGGACTACCGAGAGACGCAGTATTTT
TRBJ2-7,TRBV2,NA,NA,CASSVVKTYEQYF,TGTGCCAGCAGTGTCGTCAAGACCTACGAGCAGTACTTC
TRBJ2-2,TRBV27,NA,NA,CASSTGLSPGELFF,TGTGCCAGCAGTACAGGACTATCCCCCGGGGAGCTGTTTTTT
TRBJ2-5,TRBV4-1,TRBD2,NA,CASSPQLSGSMRETQYF,TGCGCCAGCAGCCCACAACTTAGCGGGAGTATGAGAGAGACCCAGTACTTC
TRBJ2-7,TRBV16,NA,few,CASSPTGSYEQYF,TGTGCCAGCAGTCCTACAGGGAGCTACGAGCAGTACTTC
TRBJ1-5,TRBV12-3/TRBV12-4,TRBD1,NA,CASSSQGISNQPQHF,TGTGCCAGCAGTTCACAGGGGATCAGCAATCAGCCCCAGCATTTT
TRBJ2-2,TRBV9,NA,NA,CASSPRVAVTGELFF,TGTGCCAGCAGTCCCCGGGTAGCGGTCACCGGGGAGCTGTTTTTT
TRBJ2-7,TRBV6-2/TRBV6-3,TRBD2,once,CASSYSTSGSIEQYF,TGTGCCAGCAGTTACTCGACTAGCGGGAGTATCGAGCAGTACTTC
TRBJ2-7,TRBV7-2,NA,NA,CASSLTRVHEQYF,TGTGCCAGCAGCTTAACCAGAGTCCACGAGCAGTACTTC
TRBJ1-2,TRBV24-1,NA,NA,CATSDLLSRIDGYTF,TGTGCCACCAGTGATCTCTTAAGCAGGATTGATGGCTACACCTTC
TRBJ2-3,TRBV2,NA,NA,CASRRGPTDTQYF,TGTGCCAGCCGGAGGGGGCCCACAGATACGCAGTATTTT
TRBJ2-4,TRBV6-1,NA,few,CASRESAKNIQYF,TGTGCCAGCCGAGAGTCAGCCAAAAACATTCAGTACTTC
TRBJ2-7,TRBV12-3/TRBV12-4,NA,NA,CASSFGRAYEQYF,TGTGCCAGCAGTTTCGGGCGGGCCTACGAGCAGTACTTC
TRBJ1-2,TRBV10-3,NA,once,CAISLLDSNYGYTF,TGTGCCATCAGCCTATTGGACAGCAACTATGGCTACACCTTC
TRBJ2-7,TRBV27,NA,NA,CASSLEPGRPYEQYF,TGTGCCAGCAGTTTGGAGCCGGGCCGTCCCTACGAGCAGTACTTC
TRBJ2-2,TRBV4-3,NA,NA,CASSQGSANTGELFF,TGCGCCAGCAGCCAAGGGTCGGCGAACACCGGGGAGCTGTTTTTT
TRBJ2-5,TRBV27,NA,NA,CASSFETQETQYF,TGTGCCAGCAGTTTCGAGACGCAAGAGACCCAGTACTTC
TRBJ2-7,TRBV5-1,NA,NA,CASSGDGTYEQYF,TGCGCCAGCAGCGGGGACGGAACCTACGAGCAGTACTTC
TRBJ1-1,TRBV6-5,NA,few,CASSYPGGRFAFF,TGTGCCAGCAGTTACCCGGGGGGGCGTTTCGCTTTCTTT
TRBJ2-1,TRBV12-5,TRBD1,NA,CAGSTGVGIYNEQFF,TGTGCTGGGAGTACAGGGGTCGGAATCTACAATGAGCAGTTCTTC
TRBJ2-1,TRBV3-1,TRBD2,once,CASSQLADSYNEQFF,TGTGCCAGCAGCCAACTAGCGGACTCCTACAATGAGCAGTTCTTC
TRBJ2-5,TRBV20-1,NA,NA,CSARVIAKETQYF,TGCAGTGCTAGAGTTATAGCTAAAGAGACCCAGTACTTC
TRBJ2-3,TRBV7-9,NA,NA,CASSLVAAWASPDTQYF,TGTGCCAGCAGCTTAGTGGCAGCGTGGGCCTCCCCAGATACGCAGTATTTT
TRBJ1-1,TRBV28,NA,NA,CASSRDPRQITEAFF,TGTGCCAGCAGTCGGGACCCCCGGCAGATCACTGAAGCTTTCTTT